These 18 T cell receptor beta chains came from one sample sequenced in a study of blood T cells in healthy people across ages. PCR was performed a second time for about 6 to 12 cycles using a sample-barcoded 5' primer and a J-beta primer mix. MiXCR, run by TCRdb on the 5' RACE reads, gives a single entry per CDR3 protein. The table lists approximately 880,000 distinct CDR3 sequences, 48% of them singletons, with 13% in the top ten. Input material: blood. The receptors derive from a man aged 30-40 years in good health.

A word on this clonotype: At one boundary the junction diverges from the germline segment, which might be a read error. The chain links TRBV12-3 or TRBV12-4 to TRBJ2-3; 7 nucleotides line up with TRBD2. The CDR3 is made up of 14 amino acids. CDR3: CAAGDRVRADAQYF. The CDR3 nucleotides read TGTGCCGCGGGAGACAGAGTGAGAGCAGATGCGCAGTATTTT.

This clonotype was picked up a small number of times. This chain links TRBV20-1 with TRBJ2-1; TRBD2 matches 9 bases. Per the germline V gene, CDR1 is DFQATT and CDR2 is SNEGSKA (reference sequence). Trimming at V came to 3 bases and at J to 3 bases, leaving 6 bases not matched to a gene. The CDR3 has 15 residues. CDR3 in amino acids: CSARPSGGIYNEQFF. The CDR3 nucleotides are TGCAGTGCTAGGCCCAGCGGGGGGATCTACAATGAGCAGTTCTTC.

This sequence joins TRBV12-3 or TRBV12-4 and TRBJ1-1, with D unresolved. Trimming removed 9 bases at V and 1 base at J, with 15 bases between. This CDR3 has 14 residues. The CDR3 loop is CASSIRTGNTEAFF. The CDR3 nucleotides read TGTGCCAGTAGTATACGGACGGGGAACACTGAAGCTTTCTTT.

This clonotype showed up many times. V and J are TRBV4-3 and TRBJ2-1; TRBD2 is a possible D gene (6 bases). The CDR3 is 16 residues long. V lost 0 bases and J 4 bases, leaving 13 bases between the germline ends. CDR1 is LGHNA and CDR2 is YSLEER in the germline V gene. As DNA, the CDR3 is TGCGCCAGCAGCCAAGATCGTAGCGGAATGTACAATGAGCAGTTCTTC. This codes for CASSQDRSGMYNEQFF.

V usage is TRBV3-1 and J usage is TRBJ2-1; 8 bases line up with TRBD2. The J call could be wrong; TRBJ2-7 is a better fit for the DNA end. The CDR3 runs to 15 residues. The germline V gene encodes CDR1 LGHDT and CDR2 YNNKEL (reference sequence). This CDR3 reads CASSPSGGEYNEQYF. CDR3 nucleotide sequence: TGTGCCAGCAGCCCCAGCGGGGGCGAATACAATGAGCAGTACTTC.

The sample holds a few counts of this clonotype. J is TRBJ1-6 and V is TRBV4-1; 7 bases align to TRBD1. The trim removed 4 bases at V and 10 bases at J, leaving 7 bases unmatched. This CDR3 region has 14 residues. Germline V gene data show CDR1 as MGHRA and CDR2 as YSYEKL. The CDR3 protein is CASSPRQGWSPLHF. CDR3 DNA: TGCGCCAGCAGCCCGCGACAGGGTTGGTCACCCCTCCACTTT.

This clonotype was observed many times. The V call is TRBV20-1, the J call TRBJ2-7; 8 bases are a match to TRBD2. The ends lost 3 bases at V and 0 bases at J; junction bases unmatched: 4. The CDR3 sequence is 14 residues long. Germline-derived CDR1 and CDR2 are DFQATT and SNEGSKA (reference sequence). CDR3 region: CSARDSGDSYEQYF. Written as DNA, the CDR3 is TGCAGTGCTAGGGATAGCGGGGACTCCTACGAGCAGTACTTC.

The rearrangement links TRBV20-1 to TRBJ2-3; unclear D gene. This CDR3 has 12 amino acids. V was pared by 3 bases and J by 2 bases, with 6 bases between. Germline CDR1 reads DFQATT; CDR2 reads SNEGSKA (reference sequence). The CDR3 DNA reads as TGCAGTGCTAGTAGGACCACAGATACGCAGTATTTT. It translates to CSASRTTDTQYF.

V and J are TRBV6-1 and TRBJ2-1; D is possibly TRBD1 (9 bases). Trimming removed 6 bases at V and 7 bases at J, with 25 bases between. Germline CDR1 and CDR2: MNHNS and SASEGT. The CDR3 loop spans 17 amino acids. CDR3 region: CASRGTGYLAGWNEQFF. CDR3 nucleotide sequence: TGTGCCAGCAGGGGGACAGGGTATCTAGCGGGCTGGAATGAGCAGTTCTTC.

The chain is built from TRBV20-1 and TRBJ2-1, with D possibly being TRBD1 or TRBD2 (5 bases each). CDR1 and CDR2 (germline): DFQATT, SNEGSKA (reference sequence). Trimming removed 3 bases at V and 0 bases at J, with 9 bases between. The CDR3 is made up of 14 amino acids. The DNA for the CDR3 is TGCAGTGCTAGCCGGGACGTCTCCTACAATGAGCAGTTCTTC. This codes for CSASRDVSYNEQFF.

This clonotype appeared a few times. This chain joins TRBV28 and TRBJ1-2, with D maybe TRBD1 (5 bases). The germline V gene encodes CDR1 MDHEN and CDR2 SYDVKM. This CDR3 spans 14 amino acids. V dropped 5 bases and J dropped 6 bases, with 16 bases sitting between them. In DNA, the CDR3 is TGTGCCAGCAGTCCGCCGGGGGTACCGCATGGCTACACCTTC. Translated: CASSPPGVPHGYTF.

This clonotype turned up a few times. The J gene is TRBJ2-7, the V gene TRBV5-1; tentatively, D is TRBD2 (6 bases). V was shortened by 7 bases and J by 3 bases, with 17 bases between the two germline ends. Germline V gives CDR1 SGHRS, CDR2 YFSETQ. The CDR3 loop spans 14 amino acids. The DNA of the CDR3 is TGCGCCAGCTCAGAAGGAGGGAGAGGCTACGAGCAGTACTTC. It codes for CASSEGGRGYEQYF.

This clonotype was picked up many times. The gene calls are TRBV27 and TRBJ1-2; unclear D gene. Germline V CDR1 and CDR2: MNHEY, SMNVEV (reference sequence). The V end lost 4 bases, the J end lost 6 bases, and 18 bases lay between the germline ends. CDR3 size: 15 residues. Written as DNA, the CDR3 is TGTGCCAGCAGTTCTCAGAGGGCGCTGGGTCATGGCTACACCTTC. Translated, it gives CASSSQRALGHGYTF.

This chain links TRBV3-1 with TRBJ2-5, with unresolved D. The end of the DNA is better explained by TRBJ2-7, so the J call may be wrong. In germline, CDR1 is LGHDT, CDR2 YNNKEL (reference sequence). The CDR3 is 14 residues long. The CDR3 DNA reads TGTGCCAGCAGCCAAGACCTGCCTGGCAACGAGCAGTACTTC. Protein: CASSQDLPGNEQYF.

This chain links TRBV27 with TRBJ1-1, with D unresolved. From germline, CDR1 is MNHEY and CDR2 SMNVEV (reference sequence). The length of the CDR3 is 13 residues. The germline V and J ends were trimmed by 4 bases and 1 base, with 7 bases remaining between them. The CDR3 region has the DNA TGTGCCAGCAGTTGGGCCAGGAACACTGAAGCTTTCTTT. This gives the protein CASSWARNTEAFF.

The chain joins TRBV7-9 to TRBJ1-1; 7 bases map to TRBD1. This CDR3 has 18 residues. V shed 4 bases, J shed 4 bases, and the junction held 18 bases outside the gene matches. Germline CDR1 is SEHNR and CDR2 is FQNEAQ (reference sequence). The DNA for the CDR3 is TGTGCCAGCAGCTATTATGGAGCAGGGGGGGATGCTGGCACTGAAGCTTTCTTT. It encodes CASSYYGAGGDAGTEAFF.

The rearrangement links TRBV5-1 to TRBJ2-1, with a tentative D call TRBD1 (6 bases). There are 15 residues in the CDR3. CDR1 is SGHRS, CDR2 YFSETQ, per germline. V shed 6 bases and J shed 0 bases, with 13 bases lying between them. CDR3 protein: CASTKGTNSYNEQFF. The CDR3 region has the DNA TGCGCCAGCACTAAAGGGACAAACTCCTACAATGAGCAGTTCTTC.

CDR3 DNA: TGCGCCAGCAGCCAGAGGGTAATAGCGGGGGGCTCCTACGAGCAGTACTTC. It is translated as CASSQRVIAGGSYEQYF. The chain recombines TRBV4-1 with TRBJ2-7, with 10 bases identical to TRBD2. The junction had 8 bases not matched to a gene; V was cut back by 3 bases and J by 0 bases. Germline CDR1 reads MGHRA; CDR2 reads YSYEKL. The CDR3 sequence is 17 residues long.